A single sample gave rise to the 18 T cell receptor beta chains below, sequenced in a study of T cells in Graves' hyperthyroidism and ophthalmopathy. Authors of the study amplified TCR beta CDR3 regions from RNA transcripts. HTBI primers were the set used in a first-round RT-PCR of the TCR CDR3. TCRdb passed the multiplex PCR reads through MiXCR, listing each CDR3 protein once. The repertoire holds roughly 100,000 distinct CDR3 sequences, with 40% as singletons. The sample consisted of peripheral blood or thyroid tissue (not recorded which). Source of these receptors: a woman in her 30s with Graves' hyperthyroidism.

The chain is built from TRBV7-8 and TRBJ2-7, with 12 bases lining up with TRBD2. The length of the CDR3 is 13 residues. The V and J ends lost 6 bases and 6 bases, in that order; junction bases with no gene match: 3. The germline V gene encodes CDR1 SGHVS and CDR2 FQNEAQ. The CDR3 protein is CASRRLAGVEQYF. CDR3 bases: TGTGCCAGCAGGCGACTAGCGGGAGTCGAGCAGTACTTC.

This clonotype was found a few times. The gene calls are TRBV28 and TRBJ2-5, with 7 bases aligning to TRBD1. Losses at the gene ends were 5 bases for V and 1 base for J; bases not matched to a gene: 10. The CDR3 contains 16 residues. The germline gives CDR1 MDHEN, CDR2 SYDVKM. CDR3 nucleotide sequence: TGTGCCAGCAGTCCAATGGGACAGAAGATCCAAGAGACCCAGTACTTC. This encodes CASSPMGQKIQETQYF.

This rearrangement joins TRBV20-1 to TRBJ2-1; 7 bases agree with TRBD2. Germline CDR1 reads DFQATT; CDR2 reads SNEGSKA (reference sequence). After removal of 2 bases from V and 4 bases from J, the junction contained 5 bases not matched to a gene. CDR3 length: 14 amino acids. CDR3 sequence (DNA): TGCAGTGCTAGAAAAGCGGGAAGTTACAATGAGCAGTTCTTC. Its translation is CSARKAGSYNEQFF.

CDR3 in DNA: TGTGCCAGCAGCTTTACAACTAGCGTCTCCTACGAGCAGTACTTC. Translation gives CASSFTTSVSYEQYF. The chain carries TRBV11-2 and TRBJ2-7; TRBD2 agrees at 7 bases. CDR3 length: 15 amino acids. Germline-derived CDR1 and CDR2 are SGHAT and FQNNGV. V shed 3 bases and J 0 bases; nucleotides not matched to a gene: 5.

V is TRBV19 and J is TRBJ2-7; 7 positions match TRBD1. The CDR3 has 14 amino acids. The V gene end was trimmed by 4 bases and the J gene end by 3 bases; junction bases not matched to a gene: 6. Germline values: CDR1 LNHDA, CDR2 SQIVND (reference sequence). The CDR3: CASSKRQGGYEQYF. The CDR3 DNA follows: TGTGCCAGTAGTAAGCGACAGGGTGGCTACGAGCAGTACTTC. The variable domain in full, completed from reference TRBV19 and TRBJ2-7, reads DGGITQSPKYLFRKEGQNVTLSCEQNLNHDAMYWYRQDPGQGLRLIYYSQIVNDFQKGDIAEGYSVSREKKESFPLTVTSAQKNPTAFYLCASSKRQGGYEQYFGPGTRLTVT.

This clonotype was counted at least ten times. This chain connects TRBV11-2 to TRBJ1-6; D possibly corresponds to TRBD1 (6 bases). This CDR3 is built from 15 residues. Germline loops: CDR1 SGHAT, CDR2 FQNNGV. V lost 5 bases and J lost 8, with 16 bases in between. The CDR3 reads CASSIQGRMDSPLHF. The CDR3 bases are TGTGCCAGCAGCATACAGGGTAGAATGGATTCACCCCTCCACTTT.

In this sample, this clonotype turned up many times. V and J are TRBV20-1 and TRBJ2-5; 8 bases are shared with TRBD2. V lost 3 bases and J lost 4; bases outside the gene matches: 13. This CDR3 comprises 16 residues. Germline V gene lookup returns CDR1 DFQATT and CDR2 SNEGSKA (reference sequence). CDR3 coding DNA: TGCAGTGCTAGGGGGGGAAGCGGGAGTAGAGGAGAGACCCAGTACTTC. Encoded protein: CSARGGSGSRGETQYF.

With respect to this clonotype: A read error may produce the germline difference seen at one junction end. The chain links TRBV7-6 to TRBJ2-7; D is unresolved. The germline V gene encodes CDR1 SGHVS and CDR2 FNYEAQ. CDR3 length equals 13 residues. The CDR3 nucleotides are TGTACCAGCAGCTTATGGCTGACATACGAGCAGCACTTC. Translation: CTSSLWLTYEQHF.

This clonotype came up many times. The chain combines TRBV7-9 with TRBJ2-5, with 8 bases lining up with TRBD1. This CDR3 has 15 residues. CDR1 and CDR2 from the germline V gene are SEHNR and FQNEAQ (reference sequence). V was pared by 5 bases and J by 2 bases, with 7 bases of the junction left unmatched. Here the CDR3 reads CASSPGQGRQETQYF. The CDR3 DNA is TGTGCCAGCAGCCCTGGACAGGGTAGGCAAGAGACCCAGTACTTC. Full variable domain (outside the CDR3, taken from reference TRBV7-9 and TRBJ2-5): DTGVSQNPRHKITKRGQNVTFRCDPISEHNRLYWYRQTLGQGPEFLTYFQNEAQLEKSRLLSDRFSAERPKGSFSTLEIQRTEQGDSAMYLCASSPGQGRQETQYFGPGTRLLVL.

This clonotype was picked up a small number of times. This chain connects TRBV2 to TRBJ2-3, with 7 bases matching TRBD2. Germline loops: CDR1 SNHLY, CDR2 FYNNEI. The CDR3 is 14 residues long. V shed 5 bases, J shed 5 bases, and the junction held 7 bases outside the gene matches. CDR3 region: CASSFRRELDTQYF. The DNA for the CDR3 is TGTGCCAGCAGTTTTAGGCGGGAGTTAGATACGCAGTATTTT.

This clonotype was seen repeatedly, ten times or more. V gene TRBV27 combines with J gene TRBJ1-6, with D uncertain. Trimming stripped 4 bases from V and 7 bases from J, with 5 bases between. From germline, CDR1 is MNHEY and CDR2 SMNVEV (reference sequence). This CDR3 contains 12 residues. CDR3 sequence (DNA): TGTGCCAGCAGTTGGCAAAATTCACCCCTCCACTTT. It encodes CASSWQNSPLHF.

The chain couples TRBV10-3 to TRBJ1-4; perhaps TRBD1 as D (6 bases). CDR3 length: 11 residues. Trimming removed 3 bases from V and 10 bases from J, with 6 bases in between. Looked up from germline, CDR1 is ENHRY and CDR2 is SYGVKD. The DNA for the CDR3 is TGTGCCATCAGTGAAGGGGGAAAACTGTTTTTT. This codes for CAISEGGKLFF.

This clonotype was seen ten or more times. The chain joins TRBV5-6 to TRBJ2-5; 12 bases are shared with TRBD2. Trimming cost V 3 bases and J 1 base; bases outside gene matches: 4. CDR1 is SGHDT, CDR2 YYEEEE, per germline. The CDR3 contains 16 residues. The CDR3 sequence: CASSWGLAGLQETQYF. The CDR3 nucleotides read TGTGCCAGCAGCTGGGGACTAGCGGGTCTCCAAGAGACCCAGTACTTC.

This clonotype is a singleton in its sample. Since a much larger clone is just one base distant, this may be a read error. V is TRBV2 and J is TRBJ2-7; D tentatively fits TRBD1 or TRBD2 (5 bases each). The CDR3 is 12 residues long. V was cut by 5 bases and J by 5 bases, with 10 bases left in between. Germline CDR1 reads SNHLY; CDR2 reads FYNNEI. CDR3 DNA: TGTGCCAGCAGTTCGTGGGGGAACGAGCAGTACTTC. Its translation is CASSSWGNEQYF.

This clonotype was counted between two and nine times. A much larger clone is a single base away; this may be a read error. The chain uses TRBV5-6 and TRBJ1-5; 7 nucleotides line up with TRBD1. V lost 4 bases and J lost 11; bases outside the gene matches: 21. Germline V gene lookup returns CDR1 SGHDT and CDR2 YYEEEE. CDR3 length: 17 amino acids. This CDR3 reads CASSHRQGALRDRTQHF. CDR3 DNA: TGTGCCAGCAGCCACAGACAGGGAGCCTTAAGGGACCGGACCCAGCATTTT.

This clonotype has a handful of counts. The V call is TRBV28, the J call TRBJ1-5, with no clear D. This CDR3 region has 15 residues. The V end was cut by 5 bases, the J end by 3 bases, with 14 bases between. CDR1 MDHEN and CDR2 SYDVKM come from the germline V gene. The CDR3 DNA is TGTGCCAGCAGTAACCCCAGGCTATTCAATCAGCCCCAGCATTTT. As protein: CASSNPRLFNQPQHF.

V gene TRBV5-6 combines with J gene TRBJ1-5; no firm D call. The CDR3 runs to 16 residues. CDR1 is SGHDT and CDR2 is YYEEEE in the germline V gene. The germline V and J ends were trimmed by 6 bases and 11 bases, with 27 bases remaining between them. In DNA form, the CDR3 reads TGTGCCAGCAACTCCCCTAGCGGGAGAGGAGTAGAGACCCAGCATTTT. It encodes CASNSPSGRGVETQHF.

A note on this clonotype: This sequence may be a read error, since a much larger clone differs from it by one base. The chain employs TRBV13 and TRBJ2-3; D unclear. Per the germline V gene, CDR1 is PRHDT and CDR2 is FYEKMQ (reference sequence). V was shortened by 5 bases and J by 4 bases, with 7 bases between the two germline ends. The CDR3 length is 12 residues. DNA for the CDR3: TGTGCCAGCAGCAGGGTGGCAGATACGCAGTATTTT. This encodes CASSRVADTQYF.